A single sample is the source of the 9 T cell receptor beta chains below, sequenced in a study of cytomegalovirus exposure and HLA in healthy donors. The PCR used 60 Vbeta and 13 Jbeta primers. Clones were read by immunoSEQ multiplex PCR, and TCRdb kept only the in-frame ones, dropping some. The profile shows some 110,000 clones, roughly 76% of them singletons. Sequenced input: PBMCs. The receptors shown here come from a man in his fifties or sixties in good health and CMV-seropositive.

CDR3 in amino acids: CAISLAGNTGELFF. Written as DNA, the CDR3 is TGTGCCATCAGTCTAGCGGGGAACACCGGGGAGCTGTTTTTT. The genes are TRBV10-3 and TRBJ2-2; 8 positions match TRBD2. Germline V CDR1 and CDR2: ENHRY, SYGVKD. Unmatched junction bases numbered 0, after V lost 5 bases and J lost 1 base. The length of the CDR3 is 14 residues.

This clone was observed once. This chain connects TRBV4-1 to TRBJ2-1; D unclear. Germline assignment: CDR1 MGHRA and CDR2 YSYEKL. The germline V and J ends were trimmed by 5 bases and 2 bases, with 10 bases remaining between them. This CDR3 is built from 14 residues. The CDR3 DNA sequence: TGCGCCAGCAGCTCCGGCAGGCCCTACAATGAGCAGTTCTTC. Amino acid sequence: CASSSGRPYNEQFF.

The chain has TRBV15 and TRBJ2-7, with D possibly being TRBD2 (6 bases). The germline gives CDR1 LNHNV, CDR2 YYDKDF (reference sequence). The CDR3 runs to 15 residues. V was trimmed by 4 bases and J by 3 bases, leaving 16 bases between them. CDR3: CATSTFQGGLYEQYF. CDR3 nucleotides: TGTGCCACCAGCACTTTTCAGGGAGGTCTCTACGAGCAGTACTTC.

This clone was seen more than once but under ten times. The CDR3 DNA reads TGTGCCAGCAGCGCTCAGTATGGAGGGGAGGCTGAAGCTTTCTTT. This translates into CASSAQYGGEAEAFF. The J gene is TRBJ1-1, the V gene TRBV9; D may be TRBD1 (5 bases). Trimming removed 3 bases at V and 6 bases at J, with 18 bases between. Germline assignment: CDR1 SGDLS and CDR2 YYNGEE. This CDR3 region has 15 residues.

V usage is TRBV29-1 and J usage is TRBJ2-3; 14 bases are a match to TRBD2. The V gene end was trimmed by 4 bases and the J gene end by 1 base; junction bases not matched to a gene: 7. The CDR3 length is 17 residues. CDR1 is SQVTM and CDR2 is ANQGSEA in the germline V gene. CDR3 amino acids: CSVGGTSGGRGTDTQYF. The CDR3 region has the DNA TGCAGCGTTGGGGGGACTAGCGGGGGCCGGGGCACAGATACGCAGTATTTT.

In its sample, this clone was seen once. The chain is built from TRBV18 and TRBJ1-1; 8 bases fit TRBD1. Germline lookup yields CDR1 KGHSH and CDR2 LQKENI. Trimming removed 2 bases from V and 1 base from J; junction bases left unmatched: 6. This CDR3 region has 16 residues. CDR3 sequence reads: CASSPTPGQENTEAFF. The CDR3 DNA reads as TGTGCCAGCTCACCAACCCCGGGACAGGAGAACACTGAAGCTTTCTTT.

The rearrangement joins TRBV7-6 to TRBJ2-7; TRBD2 agrees at 10 bases. The CDR3 is 15 amino acids. Germline V gives CDR1 SGHVS, CDR2 FNYEAQ. Trimming at V came to 5 bases and at J to 2 bases, leaving 6 bases not matched to a gene. Written as DNA, the CDR3 is TGTGCCAGCAGCAGTAGCGGGGGGCCCGCCTACGAGCAGTACTTC. As protein: CASSSSGGPAYEQYF.

The J gene is TRBJ2-2, the V gene TRBV9; 7 nucleotides agree with TRBD2. This CDR3 has 16 residues. Germline CDR1 reads SGDLS; CDR2 reads YYNGEE. V shed 0 bases and J 4 bases; nucleotides not matched to a gene: 6. DNA for the CDR3: TGTGCCAGCAGCGTAGTGGCGGGAGAGGGCACCGGGGAGCTGTTTTTT. Translated: CASSVVAGEGTGELFF.

This clone appeared once. The V gene is TRBV9, the J gene TRBJ2-5; 8 nucleotides agree with TRBD2. The V gene end was trimmed by 0 bases and the J gene end by 5 bases; junction bases not matched to a gene: 6. The CDR3 contains 15 residues. Germline CDR1 reads SGDLS; CDR2 reads YYNGEE. The CDR3 coding sequence is TGTGCCAGCAGCGTAGTCGCGGGGGGCAAGGAGACCCAGTACTTC. Translation gives CASSVVAGGKETQYF.